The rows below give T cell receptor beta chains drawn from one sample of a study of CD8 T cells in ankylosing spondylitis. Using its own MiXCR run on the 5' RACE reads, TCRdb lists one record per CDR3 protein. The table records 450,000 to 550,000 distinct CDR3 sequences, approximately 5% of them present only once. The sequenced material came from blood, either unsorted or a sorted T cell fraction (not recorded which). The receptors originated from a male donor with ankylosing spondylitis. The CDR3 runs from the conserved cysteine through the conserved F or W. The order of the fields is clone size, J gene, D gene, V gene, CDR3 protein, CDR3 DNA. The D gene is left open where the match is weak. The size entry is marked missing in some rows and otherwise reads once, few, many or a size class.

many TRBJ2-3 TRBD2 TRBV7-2 CASSLGGGSGIDTQYF TGTGCCAGCAGCTTAGGGGGTGGGAGCGGGATAGATACGCAGTATTTT
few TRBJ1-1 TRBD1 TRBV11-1 CASSPVNAPGGIMNTEAFF TGTGCCAGCAGCCCCGTGAACGCGCCAGGGGGCATCATGAACACTGAAGCTTTCTTT
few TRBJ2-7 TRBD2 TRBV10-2 CASSDYGWREGPEQYF TGCGCCAGCAGTGATTATGGGTGGCGGGAGGGCCCCGAGCAGTACTTC
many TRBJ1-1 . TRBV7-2 CASSLETRGTEAFF TGTGCCAGCAGCTTGGAGACGCGTGGTACTGAAGCTTTCTTT
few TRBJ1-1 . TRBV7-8 CASSRGLGVELGAFF TGTGCCAGCAGCCGAGGGTTAGGGGTCGAACTGGGGGCTTTCTTT
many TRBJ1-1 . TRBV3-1 CASSRWLANTEAFF TGTGCCAGCAGCCGATGGCTCGCGAACACTGAAGCTTTCTTT
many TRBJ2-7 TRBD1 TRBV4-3 CASSQIPGQAPYEQYF TGCGCCAGCAGCCAAATTCCGGGACAGGCCCCCTACGAGCAGTACTTC
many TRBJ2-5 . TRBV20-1 CSGEAVRRETQYF TGCAGTGGCGAAGCGGTCCGGAGGGAGACCCAGTACTTC
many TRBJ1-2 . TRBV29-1 CSASNDRFGGYTF TGCAGCGCATCCAACGACCGTTTCGGGGGCTACACCTTC
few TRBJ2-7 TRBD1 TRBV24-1 CATRAGGSSYEQYF TGTGCCACCAGGGCAGGGGGCAGCTCCTACGAGCAGTACTTC
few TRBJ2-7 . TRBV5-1 CASSESRIWYF TGCGCCAGCTCCGAGTCGCGGATCTGGTACTTC
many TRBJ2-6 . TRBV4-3 CASSQGVAGANVLTF TGCGCCAGCAGCCAAGGAGTCGCTGGGGCCAACGTCCTGACTTTC
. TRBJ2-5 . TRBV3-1 CASTKQVPWTQYF TGTGCCAGCACCAAACAGGTCCCATGGACCCAGTACTTC
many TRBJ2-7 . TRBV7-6 CASSQGPDGYEQYF TGTGCCAGCAGCCAGGGACCAGATGGGTACGAGCAGTACTTC
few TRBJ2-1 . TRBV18 CASSPGSWGSSYNEQFF TGTGCCAGCTCACCGGGGTCCTGGGGTAGCTCCTACAATGAGCAGTTCTTC
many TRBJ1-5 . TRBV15 CATSRGVGQPQHF TGTGCCACCAGCAGAGGAGTCGGCCAGCCCCAGCATTTT
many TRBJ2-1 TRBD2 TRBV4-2 CASSQDRLAGWNEQFF TGTGCCAGCAGCCAAGATAGACTAGCGGGCTGGAATGAGCAGTTCTTC
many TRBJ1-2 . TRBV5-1 CASSLVQGGRGYTF TGCGCCAGCAGCTTGGTACAGGGAGGTCGTGGCTACACCTTC
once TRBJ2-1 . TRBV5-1 CASSVGLGSSSYNEQFF TGCGCCAGCAGCGTCGGACTGGGCTCGAGCTCCTACAATGAGCAGTTCTTC
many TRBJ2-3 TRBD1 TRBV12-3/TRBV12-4 CASIQGESNADTQYF TGTGCCAGCATTCAGGGGGAATCGAATGCAGATACGCAGTATTTT
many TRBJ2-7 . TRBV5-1 CASMAGEVYEQYF TGCGCCAGCATGGCCGGGGAAGTCTACGAGCAGTACTTC
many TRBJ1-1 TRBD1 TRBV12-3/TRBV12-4 CASSSPDRVGTEAFF TGTGCCAGCAGTTCCCCAGACAGGGTGGGAACTGAAGCTTTCTTT
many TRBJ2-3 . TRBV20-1 CSARNPPGRGLNTQYF TGCAGTGCTAGAAACCCTCCGGGGCGGGGGCTGAATACGCAGTATTTT
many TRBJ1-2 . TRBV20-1 CSATGQNYGYTF TGCAGTGCTACTGGACAGAACTATGGCTACACCTTC
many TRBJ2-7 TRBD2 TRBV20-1 CSARRTGGHIHEQYF TGCAGTGCTAGAAGGACGGGAGGGCATATCCACGAGCAGTACTTC
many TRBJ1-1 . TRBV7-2 CASSPDRRTEAFF TGTGCCAGCAGCCCTGACAGGCGTACTGAAGCTTTCTTT
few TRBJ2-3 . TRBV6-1 CASRDSRGGLTDTQYF TGTGCCAGCAGGGATTCTAGGGGGGGGCTCACAGATACGCAGTATTTT
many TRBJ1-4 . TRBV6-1 CASTKEGVRWGTNEKLFF TGTGCCAGCACCAAGGAGGGTGTTCGGTGGGGAACTAATGAAAAACTGTTTTTT
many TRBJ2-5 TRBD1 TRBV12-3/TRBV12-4 CASRLSGTGGGETQYF TGTGCCAGCAGGCTGTCCGGGACAGGAGGAGGAGAGACCCAGTACTTC
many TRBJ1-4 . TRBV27 CASSFLRTPKLFF TGTGCCAGCAGTTTTCTCCGGACACCAAAACTGTTTTTT
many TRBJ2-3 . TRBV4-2 CASSQEHKEDGNTQYF TGTGCCAGCAGCCAAGAACATAAGGAGGACGGAAATACGCAGTATTTT
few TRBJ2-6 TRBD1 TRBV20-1 CSARSHWDRVFSGANVLTF TGCAGTGCTAGATCCCACTGGGACAGGGTTTTTTCTGGGGCCAACGTCCTGACTTTC
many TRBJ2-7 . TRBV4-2 CASSQDRPTEQYF TGTGCCAGCAGCCAAGATCGTCCAACCGAGCAGTACTTC
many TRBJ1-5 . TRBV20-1 CSARKGFGNQPQHF TGCAGTGCTAGAAAGGGGTTCGGTAATCAGCCCCAGCATTTT
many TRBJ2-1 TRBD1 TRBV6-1 CASSDRGILYNEQFF TGTGCCAGCAGTGACAGGGGGATCCTCTACAATGAGCAGTTCTTC
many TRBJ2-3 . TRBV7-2 CASSPSLGGTDTQYF TGTGCCAGCAGCCCCTCCCTAGGGGGGACAGATACGCAGTATTTT
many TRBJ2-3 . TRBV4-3 CASSQGSGAGTDTQYF TGCGCCAGCAGCCAGGGAAGTGGGGCCGGAACAGATACGCAGTATTTT
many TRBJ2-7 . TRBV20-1 CSAISPLRKEQYF TGCAGTGCTATTTCACCCCTACGGAAGGAGCAGTACTTC
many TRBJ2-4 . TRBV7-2 CASSLDRAKNIQYF TGTGCCAGCAGCTTAGACAGGGCAAAAAACATTCAGTACTTC
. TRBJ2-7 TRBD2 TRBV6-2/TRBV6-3 CASGGPSYEQYF TGTGCCTCGGGAGGGCCGTCCTACGAGCAGTACTTC
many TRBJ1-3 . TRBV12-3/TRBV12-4 CASTPTGGNTIYF TGTGCCAGCACCCCGACAGGCGGAAACACCATATATTTT
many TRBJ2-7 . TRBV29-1 CSVRYRPSYEQYF TGCAGCGTTCGGTACAGGCCCTCCTACGAGCAGTACTTC
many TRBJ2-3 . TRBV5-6 CASRRRGGTDTQYF TGTGCCTCCCGGAGGCGTGGGGGCACAGATACGCAGTATTTT
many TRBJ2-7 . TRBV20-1 CSARPLAVTYEQYF TGCAGTGCTAGGCCACTAGCCGTCACCTACGAGCAGTACTTC
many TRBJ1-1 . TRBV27 CASSSGQFEAFF TGTGCCAGCAGTTCTGGACAGTTTGAAGCTTTCTTT
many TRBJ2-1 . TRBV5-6 CASSLVLVTREDEQFF TGTGCCAGCAGCTTGGTCCTTGTGACTAGGGAGGATGAGCAGTTCTTC